Listed below are T cell receptor beta chains from one sample, sequenced in a study of identical twins. TCRdb independently ran MiXCR on the 5' RACE reads; one entry per CDR3 protein. Altogether about 500,000 distinct CDR3 sequences are present, 13% to 15% being singletons, with the ten largest covering approximately 0.98%. This sample also belongs to another study, concerning yellow fever vaccine responses in identical twins.

Sequencing was carried out using CD4+ T cells sorted from blood. The receptors were gathered from a woman aged 18-30 years in good health. Both conserved end residues are part of each CDR3. The D gene is left open where the match is weak. Rows give clone size only sometimes, using once, few, many, or a class for an expanded clone.

V gene	D gene	J gene	clone size	CDR3 DNA	CDR3 protein
TRBV30	.	TRBJ2-1	few	TGTGCCTGGAGTCCCGGGCATGAGCAGTTCTTC	CAWSPGHEQFF
TRBV18	.	TRBJ2-3	few	TGTGCCAGCTCACCGGGGATACCCACAGATACGCAGTATTTT	CASSPGIPTDTQYF
TRBV6-5	TRBD2	TRBJ2-3	.	TGTGCCAGCAGTTACTCTGAAGCGGGAGTCACAGATACGCAGTATTTT	CASSYSEAGVTDTQYF
TRBV7-3	.	TRBJ2-2	.	TGTGCCAGCAGCTTAACCCCAGGGGCCACCGGGGAGCTGTTTTTT	CASSLTPGATGELFF
TRBV6-1	TRBD2	TRBJ2-4	.	TGTGCCAGCACCCCACGGGGAGGGGCCAAAAACATTCAGTACTTC	CASTPRGGAKNIQYF
TRBV12-3/TRBV12-4	.	TRBJ1-1	many	TGTGCCAGCAGTTGGACAGACTTGAACACTGAAGCTTTCTTT	CASSWTDLNTEAFF
TRBV28	TRBD1	TRBJ1-1	few	TGTGCCAGCAGTTCGAACCCGACAGGGCTTGGGGCTTTCTTT	CASSSNPTGLGAFF
TRBV5-6	TRBD1	TRBJ2-7	many	TGTGCCAGCAGCTCCCGGTTAGGGACAGGGTCCTACGAGCAGTACTTC	CASSSRLGTGSYEQYF
TRBV6-2/TRBV6-3	.	TRBJ1-4	.	TGTGCCAGCAGTTACGAGACTGAGGTGTTTTTT	CASSYETEVFF
TRBV5-1	TRBD2	TRBJ2-5	.	TGCGCCAGCAGCTTGGTTCCAGCGGGGAGGGCGGAGACCCAGTACTTC	CASSLVPAGRAETQYF
TRBV2	.	TRBJ2-5	.	TGTGCCAGCAGCCCGGACGGAGGGAACCAAGAGACCCAGTACTTC	CASSPDGGNQETQYF
TRBV5-1	TRBD1	TRBJ1-1	.	TGCGCCAGCAGCGCGGGGACAGTGAACACTGAAGCTTTCTTT	CASSAGTVNTEAFF
TRBV11-2	TRBD2	TRBJ2-1	.	TGTGCCAGCAGCTTCCTAAGGACTAGCGGGGGGGTCCGCTTC	CASSFLRTSGGVRF
TRBV7-7	.	TRBJ2-5	many	TGTGCTAGCAGCCCAGATCGGGGGACCGAGGAGGTGACCCAGTACTTC	CASSPDRGTEEVTQYF
TRBV20-1	.	TRBJ2-7	.	TGCAGTGCTATACAGGACCCTAGCTCCTACGAGCAGTACTTC	CSAIQDPSSYEQYF
TRBV28	.	TRBJ1-2	.	TGTGCCAGCAGTTTACCAGGACCCTATGGCTACACCTTC	CASSLPGPYGYTF
TRBV7-3	.	TRBJ1-1	few	TGTGCCAGCAGCAAAAGGGCAGGAGACAACACTGAAGCTTTCTTT	CASSKRAGDNTEAFF
TRBV11-2	TRBD1	TRBJ1-4	.	TGTGCCAGCAGCCTCACCGTGGGACAGGTTAATGAAAAACTGTTTTTT	CASSLTVGQVNEKLFF
TRBV12-3/TRBV12-4	TRBD1	TRBJ2-7	.	TGTGCCAGCAGTCTATGGGGACAGGGCGCCTCGTACGAGCAGTACTTC	CASSLWGQGASYEQYF
TRBV9	TRBD1	TRBJ1-5	few	TGTGCCAGCAGCGTAGGGCAGGGGGCGAATCAGCCCCAGCATTTT	CASSVGQGANQPQHF
TRBV29-1	TRBD2	TRBJ2-7	many	TGCAGCGTTGTGGAAATAGCGGGCGCCTCGCGGGAGCAGTACTTC	CSVVEIAGASREQYF
TRBV10-3	TRBD2	TRBJ2-7	few	TGTGCCATCAGTGAGTCAAGCAGCGGGAGCTCCTACGAGCAGTACTTC	CAISESSSGSSYEQYF
TRBV12-3/TRBV12-4	.	TRBJ1-6	many	TGTGCCAGCAGTTTAGGGAATTCACCCCTCCACTTT	CASSLGNSPLHF
TRBV6-5	TRBD1	TRBJ1-1	.	TGTGCCAGCAGGACAGGGGGCGCAGCTTTCTTT	CASRTGGAAFF
TRBV29-1	TRBD1	TRBJ1-2	.	TGCAGCGCCAGGGGACAGCAATATGGCTACACCTTC	CSARGQQYGYTF
TRBV7-6	TRBD2	TRBJ2-5	.	TGTGCCAGCAGCCGGGGACTAGCGGGGACTCAAGAGACCCAGTACTTC	CASSRGLAGTQETQYF
TRBV20-1	.	TRBJ2-5	.	TGCAGTGCTAGCTGGCGGCCCCAAGAGACCCAGTACTTC	CSASWRPQETQYF
TRBV7-2	.	TRBJ2-4	.	TGTGCCAGCAGCTTAGGTCAAGGGGGGGACATTCAGTACTTC	CASSLGQGGDIQYF
TRBV29-1	.	TRBJ1-1	many	TGCAGCGTTGTTTCGGTCACTGAAGCTTTCTTT	CSVVSVTEAFF
TRBV7-9	.	TRBJ1-2	.	TGTGCCAGCAGCCCAAATACTGTGGGGGAAGAGACCTTC	CASSPNTVGEETF
TRBV29-1	TRBD2	TRBJ2-1	few	TGCAGCGTCAATGGGGAGGGCGAGTTCTTC	CSVNGEGEFF
TRBV5-4	TRBD1	TRBJ1-4	few	TGTGCCAGCAGCCCCCGACAGGGAACCACAACTAATGAAAAACTGTTTTTT	CASSPRQGTTTNEKLFF
TRBV20-1	TRBD2	TRBJ2-1	many	TGCAGTGCGCTCACTAGCGGGCCCTCCTACAATGAGCAGTTCTTC	CSALTSGPSYNEQFF
TRBV2	.	TRBJ1-1	few	TGTGCCAGCAGTGACCAGGGGCTGAACACTGAAGCTTTCTTT	CASSDQGLNTEAFF
TRBV10-3	.	TRBJ1-4	.	TGTGCCATCAGTGACGGTGTGGGGGGCCGGAATGAAAAACTGTTTTTT	CAISDGVGGRNEKLFF
TRBV5-1	TRBD1	TRBJ1-2	few	TGCGCCAGCAGAACCACAGGGGCGAACTATGGCTACACCTTC	CASRTTGANYGYTF
TRBV6-5	.	TRBJ2-7	few	TGTGCCAGCTTCTCTATAGGCTACGAGCAGTACTTC	CASFSIGYEQYF
TRBV3-1	.	TRBJ2-1	many	TGTGCCAGCAGCCAAGATACGGCGGTACCCCCATCAATTGAGCAGTTCTTC	CASSQDTAVPPSIEQFF
TRBV20-1	TRBD2	TRBJ2-7	many	TGCAGTGCTAGAGATCCCGGGACTAGTGCCTACGAGCAGTACTTC	CSARDPGTSAYEQYF
TRBV5-1	TRBD2	TRBJ2-5	few	TGCGCCAGCACCCCTAGCGGGGGAGGGGAGACCCAGTACTTC	CASTPSGGGETQYF
TRBV20-1	TRBD1	TRBJ2-5	few	TGCAGTGCTAGAGGGGACAGGGTCCAAGAGACCCAGTACTTC	CSARGDRVQETQYF
TRBV6-5	.	TRBJ2-1	few	TGTGCCAGCAGCTACGGACGCTCCTACAATGAGCAGTTCTTC	CASSYGRSYNEQFF
TRBV24-1	.	TRBJ2-3	many	TGTGCCACCAGTCTCCAAGATACGCAGTATTTT	CATSLQDTQYF
TRBV6-1	TRBD2	TRBJ2-1	few	TGTGCCAGCAGGGGACTAGGCCCCTACAATGAGCAGTTCTTC	CASRGLGPYNEQFF
TRBV7-7	TRBD2	TRBJ2-1	few	TGTGCTAGCAGCTTTAACGGACTAGAGGGTGAGCAGTTCTTC	CASSFNGLEGEQFF